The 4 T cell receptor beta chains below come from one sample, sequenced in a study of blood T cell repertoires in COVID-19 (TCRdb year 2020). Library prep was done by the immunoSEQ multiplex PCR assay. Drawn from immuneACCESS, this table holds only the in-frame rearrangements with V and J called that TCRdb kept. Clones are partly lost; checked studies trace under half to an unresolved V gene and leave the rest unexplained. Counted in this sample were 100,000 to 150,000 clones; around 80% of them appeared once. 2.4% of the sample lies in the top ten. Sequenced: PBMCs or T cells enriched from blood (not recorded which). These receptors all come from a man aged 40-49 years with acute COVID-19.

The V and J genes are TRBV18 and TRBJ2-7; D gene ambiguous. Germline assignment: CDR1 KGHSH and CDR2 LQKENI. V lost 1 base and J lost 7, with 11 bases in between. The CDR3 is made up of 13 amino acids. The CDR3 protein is CASSPRGAVEQYF. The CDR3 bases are TGTGCCAGCTCACCACGCGGTGCTGTAGAGCAGTACTTC.

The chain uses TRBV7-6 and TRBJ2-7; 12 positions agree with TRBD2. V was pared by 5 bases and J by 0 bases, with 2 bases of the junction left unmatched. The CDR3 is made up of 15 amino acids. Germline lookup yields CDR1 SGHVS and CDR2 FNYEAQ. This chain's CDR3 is CASSPGLAGSYEQYF. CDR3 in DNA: TGTGCCAGCAGCCCGGGACTAGCGGGCTCCTACGAGCAGTACTTC.

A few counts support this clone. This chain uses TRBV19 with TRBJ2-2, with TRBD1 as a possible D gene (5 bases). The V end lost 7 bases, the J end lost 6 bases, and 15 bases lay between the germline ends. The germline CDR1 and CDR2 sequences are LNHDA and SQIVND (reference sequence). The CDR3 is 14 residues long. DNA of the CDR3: TGTGCCAGTAACCCCAGGGCCGACGCCGGGGAGCTGTTTTTT. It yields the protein CASNPRADAGELFF.

CDR3 region: CASSAGQNTEAFF. CDR3 DNA sequence: TGTGCCAGCAGCGCCGGACAGAACACTGAAGCTTTCTTT. The gene calls are TRBV9 and TRBJ1-1; TRBD1 is a possible D gene (5 bases). The CDR3 runs to 13 residues. Germline CDR1 SGDLS, CDR2 YYNGEE. The V end lost 3 bases, the J end lost 1 base, and 7 bases lay between the germline ends.